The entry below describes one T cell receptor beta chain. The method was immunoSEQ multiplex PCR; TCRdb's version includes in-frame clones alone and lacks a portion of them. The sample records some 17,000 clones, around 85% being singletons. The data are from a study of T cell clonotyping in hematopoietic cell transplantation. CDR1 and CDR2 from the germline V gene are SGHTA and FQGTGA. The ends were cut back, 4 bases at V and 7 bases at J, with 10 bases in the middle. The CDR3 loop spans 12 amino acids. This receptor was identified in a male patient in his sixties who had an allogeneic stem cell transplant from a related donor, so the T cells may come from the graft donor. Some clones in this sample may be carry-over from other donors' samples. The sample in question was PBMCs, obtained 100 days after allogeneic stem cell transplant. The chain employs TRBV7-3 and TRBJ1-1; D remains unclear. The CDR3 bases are TGTGCCAGCAGCTCACCTCGAGGTGAAGCTTTCTTT. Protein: CASSSPRGEAFF.